These 7 T cell receptor beta chains share one sample of origin, sequenced in a study of cytomegalovirus exposure and HLA in healthy donors. Sequenced by immunoSEQ multiplex PCR; TCRdb stores in-frame clones only, minus some. The data hold around 200,000 clones, with about three quarters observed a single time. The sequenced sample was PBMCs. These receptors were collected from a woman in her twenties or thirties in good health and CMV-seronegative.

This chain links TRBV18 with TRBJ1-3; 10 nucleotides align to TRBD1. CDR3 length: 17 residues. The germline V gene encodes CDR1 KGHSH and CDR2 LQKENI. J lost 7 bases, V lost 3 bases, and 12 bases had no gene match. CDR3 protein: CASSPRQGARMANTIYF. For the CDR3, the DNA is TGTGCCAGCTCACCCCGACAGGGGGCTAGGATGGCGAACACCATATATTTT.

This clone was detected only a few times. This rearrangement joins TRBV6-5 to TRBJ1-4, with TRBD1 as a possible D gene (6 bases). Between the trimmed V and J ends, which lost 0 bases and 5 bases, there was a span of 13 bases. The CDR3 totals 16 residues. Germline-derived CDR1 and CDR2 are MNHEY and SVGAGI. The CDR3 loop reads CASSYSPQGINEKLFF. The CDR3 DNA sequence: TGTGCCAGCAGTTACTCTCCGCAGGGGATCAATGAAAAACTGTTTTTT.

The chain carries TRBV6-5 and TRBJ2-1, with TRBD1 matching over 10 bases. This CDR3 comprises 14 residues. Trimming cost V 6 bases and J 5 bases; bases outside gene matches: 4. Looked up from germline, CDR1 is MNHEY and CDR2 is SVGAGI. Written as DNA, the CDR3 is TGTGCCAGCAGGCCGGACAGGGGGAACAATGAGCAGTTCTTC. Translated, it gives CASRPDRGNNEQFF.

The chain recombines TRBV11-1 with TRBJ1-1, with D possibly TRBD1 on 6 matching bases. Germline CDR1 and CDR2: SGHAT and FQDESV (reference sequence). The CDR3 length is 12 residues. Trimming took off 8 bases at V and 1 base at J, with 8 bases between the two ends. The CDR3 protein is CASGTQNTEAFF. CDR3 nucleotide sequence: TGTGCCAGCGGGACACAGAACACTGAAGCTTTCTTT.

V is TRBV28 and J is TRBJ2-2, with 10 bases matching TRBD1. This CDR3 is 14 amino acids long. The V and J ends lost 6 bases and 5 bases, in that order; junction bases with no gene match: 3. Germline CDR1 MDHEN, CDR2 SYDVKM. CDR3 nucleotide sequence: TGTGCCAGCAGGACAGGGGGCCGAACCGGGGAGCTGTTTTTT. Protein sequence: CASRTGGRTGELFF.

The chain uses TRBV2 and TRBJ2-2; unclear D gene. V was cut by 3 bases and J by 6 bases, with 14 bases left in between. The CDR3 is made up of 15 amino acids. Germline-derived CDR1 and CDR2 are SNHLY and FYNNEI. CDR3 nucleotide sequence: TGTGCCAGCAGTGAGGGCAGGATCGCACCCGGGGAGCTGTTTTTT. It is translated as CASSEGRIAPGELFF.

The chain joins TRBV28 to TRBJ2-3, with D tentatively TRBD2 (6 bases). CDR3 size: 16 residues. Deletions cut 7 bases from V and 1 base from J, with 18 bases between. CDR1 and CDR2 (germline): MDHEN, SYDVKM. As DNA, the CDR3 is TGTGCCAGCACCATGGGGCCTGGCGGGGGCACAGATACGCAGTATTTT. Translated, it gives CASTMGPGGGTDTQYF.